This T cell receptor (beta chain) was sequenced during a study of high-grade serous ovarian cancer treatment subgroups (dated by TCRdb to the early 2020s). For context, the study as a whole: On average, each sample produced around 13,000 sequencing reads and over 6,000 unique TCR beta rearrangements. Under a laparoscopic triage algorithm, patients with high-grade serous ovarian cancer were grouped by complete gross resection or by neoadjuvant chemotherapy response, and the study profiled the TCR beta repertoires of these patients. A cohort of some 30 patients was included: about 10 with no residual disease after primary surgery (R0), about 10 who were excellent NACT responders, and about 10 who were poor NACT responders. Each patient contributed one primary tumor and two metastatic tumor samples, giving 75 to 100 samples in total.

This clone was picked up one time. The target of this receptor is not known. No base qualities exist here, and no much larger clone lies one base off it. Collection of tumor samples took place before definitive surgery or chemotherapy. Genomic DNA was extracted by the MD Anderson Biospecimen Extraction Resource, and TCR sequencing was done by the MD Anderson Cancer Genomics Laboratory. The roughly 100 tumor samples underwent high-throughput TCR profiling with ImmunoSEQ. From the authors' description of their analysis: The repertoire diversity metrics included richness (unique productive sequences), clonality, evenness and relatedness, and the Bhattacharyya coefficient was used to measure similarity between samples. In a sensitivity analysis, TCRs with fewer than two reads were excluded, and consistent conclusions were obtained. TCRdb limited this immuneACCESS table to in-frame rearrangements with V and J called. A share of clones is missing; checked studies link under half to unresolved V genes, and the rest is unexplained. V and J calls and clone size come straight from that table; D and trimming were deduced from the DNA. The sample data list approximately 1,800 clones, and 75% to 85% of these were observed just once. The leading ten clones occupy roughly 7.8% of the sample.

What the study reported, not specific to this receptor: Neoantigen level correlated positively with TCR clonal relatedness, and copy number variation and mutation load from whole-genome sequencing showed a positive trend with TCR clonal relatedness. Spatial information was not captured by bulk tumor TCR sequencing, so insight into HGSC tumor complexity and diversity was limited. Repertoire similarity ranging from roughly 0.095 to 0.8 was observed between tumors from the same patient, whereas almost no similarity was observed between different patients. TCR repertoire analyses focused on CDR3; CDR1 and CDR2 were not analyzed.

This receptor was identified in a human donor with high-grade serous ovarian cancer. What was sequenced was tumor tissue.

For the CDR3, the sequence is CASKTGPPNTGELFF. At the DNA level, the sequence is TGCGCCAGCAAGACAGGGCCACCGAACACCGGGGAGCTGTTTTTT. The chain was built from TRBV5-1 and TRBJ2-2, with TRBD1 matching 7 junction bases. The CDR3, cysteine through phenylalanine, is 15 amino acids long. Only the CDR3 part of the read is kept: 45 bases, read in frame from the first base. From the germline V gene, CDR1 is SGHRS and CDR2 is YFSETQ. Compared with germline, V lacks 6 bases and J lacks 0 bases; bases without a gene match: 5. Outside the CDR3, residues come from the reference TRBV5-1 and TRBJ2-2 proteins, so the full variable domain is: KAGVTQTPRYLIKTRGQQVTLSCSPISGHRSVSWYQQTPGQGLQFLFEYFSETQRNKGNFPGRFSGRQFSNSRSEMNVSTLELGDSALYLCASKTGPPNTGELFFGEGSRLTVL.